The entry below gives a single TCR beta chain sequence along with its context. The source of the sample is a study of T cell responses to AZD1222 COVID-19 vaccine. Only in-frame clones appear in the TCRdb table, and some are missing; sequencing was by immunoSEQ multiplex PCR. Among 140,000 to 150,000 clones listed, 91% were seen once. Per the germline V gene, CDR1 is PRHDT and CDR2 is FYEKMQ (reference sequence). The germline V and J ends were trimmed by 5 bases and 4 bases, with 11 bases remaining between them. The CDR3 length is 13 residues. This chain connects TRBV13 to TRBJ1-2; D not resolved. The source material was peripheral blood, sampled 28 days after the second AZD1222 dose. The TCR originated in an adult who received the AZD1222 COVID-19 vaccine. The CDR3: CASSPTSGYGYTF. In nucleotides, the CDR3 is TGTGCCAGCAGCCCCACTTCGGGCTATGGCTACACCTTC.